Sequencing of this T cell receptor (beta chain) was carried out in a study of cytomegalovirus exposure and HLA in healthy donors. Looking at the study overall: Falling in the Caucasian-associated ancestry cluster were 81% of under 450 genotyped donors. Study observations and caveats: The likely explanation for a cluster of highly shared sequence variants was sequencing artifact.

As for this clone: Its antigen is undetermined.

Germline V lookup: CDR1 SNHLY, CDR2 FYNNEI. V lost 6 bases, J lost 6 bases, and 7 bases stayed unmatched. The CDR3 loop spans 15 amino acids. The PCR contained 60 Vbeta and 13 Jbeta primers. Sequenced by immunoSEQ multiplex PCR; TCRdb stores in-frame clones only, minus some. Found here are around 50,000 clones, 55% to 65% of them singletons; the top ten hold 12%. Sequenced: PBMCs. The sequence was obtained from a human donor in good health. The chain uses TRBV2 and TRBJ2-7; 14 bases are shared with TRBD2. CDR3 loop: CASRGTSGGFGEQYF. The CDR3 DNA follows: TGTGCCAGCAGAGGGACTAGCGGGGGCTTCGGCGAGCAGTACTTC.